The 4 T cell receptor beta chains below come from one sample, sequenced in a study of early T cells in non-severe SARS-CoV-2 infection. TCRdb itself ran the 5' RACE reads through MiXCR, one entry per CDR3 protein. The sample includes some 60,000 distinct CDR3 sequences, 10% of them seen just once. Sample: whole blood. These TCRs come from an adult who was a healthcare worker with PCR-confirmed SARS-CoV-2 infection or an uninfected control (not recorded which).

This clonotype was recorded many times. DNA of the CDR3: TGCGCCAGCAGTGCGACAGGGGGCACAGATACGCAGTATTTT. As protein: CASSATGGTDTQYF. The rearrangement uses TRBV5-1 and TRBJ2-3, with TRBD1 identical over 8 bases. V lost 5 bases and J lost 1; bases outside the gene matches: 3. Germline V gene lookup returns CDR1 SGHRS and CDR2 YFSETQ. This CDR3 has 14 amino acids. The whole variable domain, remainder taken from reference TRBV5-1 and TRBJ2-3, is KAGVTQTPRYLIKTRGQQVTLSCSPISGHRSVSWYQQTPGQGLQFLFEYFSETQRNKGNFPGRFSGRQFSNSRSEMNVSTLELGDSALYLCASSATGGTDTQYFGPGTRLTVL.

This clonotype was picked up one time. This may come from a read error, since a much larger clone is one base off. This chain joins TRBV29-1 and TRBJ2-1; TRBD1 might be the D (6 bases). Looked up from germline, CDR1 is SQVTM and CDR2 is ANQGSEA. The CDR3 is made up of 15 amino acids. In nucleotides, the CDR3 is TGCAGCTCATCAAGGGGGACGGACACCTACAATGTGCAGTTCTTC. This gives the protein CSSSRGTDTYNVQFF.

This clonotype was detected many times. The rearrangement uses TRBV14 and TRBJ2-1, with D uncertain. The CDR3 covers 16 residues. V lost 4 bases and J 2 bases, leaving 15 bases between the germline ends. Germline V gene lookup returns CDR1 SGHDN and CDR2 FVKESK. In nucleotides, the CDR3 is TGTGCCAGCAGCCCCCGAGGTAGGGTCGCCTACAATGAGCAGTTCTTC. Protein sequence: CASSPRGRVAYNEQFF.

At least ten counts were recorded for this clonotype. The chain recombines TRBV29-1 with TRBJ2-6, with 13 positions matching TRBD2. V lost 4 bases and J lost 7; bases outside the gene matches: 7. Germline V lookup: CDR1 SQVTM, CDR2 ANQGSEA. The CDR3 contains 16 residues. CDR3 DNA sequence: TGCAGCGTTGGCCGGACTAGCGGGAGCAACGCCAACGTCCTGACTTTC. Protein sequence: CSVGRTSGSNANVLTF.